This record covers a single T cell receptor (beta chain). This sample is drawn from a study of shared clonotypes between healthy human individuals. Trimming left V 4 bases short and J 1 base short, with 13 bases between. The V gene's germline CDR1 is MRHNA and CDR2 SNTAGT. This CDR3 has 15 residues. The repertoire was sequenced with immunoSEQ multiplex PCR; TCRdb's copy has only in-frame clones and lacks some. The table includes about 520,000 clones, 95% to 96% detected once. The chain joins TRBV6-4 to TRBJ1-2; D unclear. The material sequenced was naive CD4+ T cells sorted from blood. The subset was: CD45RA+ positively selected. This TCR was recovered from a woman aged 25 to 39 in good health. CDR3 sequence reads: CASSAEVGSNYGYTF. The CDR3 coding sequence is TGTGCCAGCAGTGCAGAGGTGGGGAGTAACTATGGCTACACCTTC.